One and the same sample provided the 8 T cell receptor beta chains below, sequenced in a study of post-analysis software for immune sequencing data. Findings of the study overall: Patients carried a handful of TRBV segments more frequently than controls did, and TRBV5-6, TRBV5-1 and TRBV20-1 were among them.

No antigen has been assigned to these receptors. Unique molecular identifiers were carried by the TCR beta cDNA libraries. In TCRdb, the PCR reads were re-called with MiXCR into one record per CDR3 protein. The sample yields hundreds of thousands of distinct CDR3 sequences, roughly 45% seen once. Material: blood. These receptors were collected from a girl aged 10-17 years with multiple sclerosis.

This clonotype was counted only a few times. The rearrangement links TRBV27 to TRBJ2-5; TRBD2 matches at 8 bases. The CDR3 length is 16 residues. Germline CDR1 MNHEY, CDR2 SMNVEV (reference sequence). The V and J ends lost 5 bases and 1 base, in that order; junction bases with no gene match: 9. CDR3 DNA sequence: TGTGCCAGCAGTCCCTATAGCGGGGCTTTCCAAGAGACCCAGTACTTC. It translates to CASSPYSGAFQETQYF.

The chain combines TRBV20-1 with TRBJ2-4, with TRBD1 matching 8 bases. The DNA end is more similar to TRBJ2-7, so the J call may be wrong. The CDR3 loop spans 13 amino acids. CDR1 is DFQATT, CDR2 SNEGSKA, per germline (reference sequence). As DNA, the CDR3 is TGCAGTGCTGCCGGGACAGGCGACTACGAGCAGTACTTC. It encodes CSAAGTGDYEQYF.

Only a few counts were recorded for this clonotype. The chain combines TRBV29-1 with TRBJ2-1, with a possible D match to TRBD2 (7 bases). From germline, CDR1 is SQVTM and CDR2 ANQGSEA. CDR3 length equals 15 residues. V dropped 2 bases and J dropped 4 bases, with 15 bases sitting between them. DNA for the CDR3: TGCAGCGTTGAAAAGATCGGGGGGCCTTACAATGAGCAGTTCTTC. Its translation: CSVEKIGGPYNEQFF.

V is TRBV29-1 and J is TRBJ2-4; D is possibly TRBD1 or TRBD2 (5 bases each). Germline CDR1 and CDR2: SQVTM and ANQGSEA. The V and J ends lost 7 bases and 9 bases respectively, with 16 bases between them. The CDR3 is 12 amino acids. CDR3 loop: CSEGTRSGIQYF. Here the CDR3 DNA reads TGCAGCGAAGGGACCCGCTCCGGCATTCAGTACTTC.

The V and J genes are TRBV7-9 and TRBJ2-1; TRBD2 matches at 8 bases. The germline V gene has CDR1 SEHNR and CDR2 FQNEAQ (reference sequence). The J segment lost 6 bases and the V segment lost 5 bases, leaving 12 bases of the junction unmatched. The CDR3 is 16 amino acids. The CDR3 nucleotides are TGTGCCAGCAGCCCTAGGACTAGCAGGGCCCCCAATGAGCAGTTCTTC. Protein product: CASSPRTSRAPNEQFF.

This clonotype was seen a handful of times. The V and J genes are TRBV27 and TRBJ2-2, with D perhaps assigned TRBD1 or TRBD2 (6 bases each). Germline V gene sequence: CDR1 MNHEY, CDR2 SMNVEV (reference sequence). V was trimmed by 3 bases and J by 6 bases, leaving 17 bases between them. The CDR3 is 16 residues long. CDR3 region: CASSLGGGAAAGELFF. DNA of the CDR3: TGTGCCAGCAGTTTGGGGGGCGGGGCGGCGGCCGGGGAGCTGTTTTTT.

This clonotype occurred once. The chain combines TRBV20-1 with TRBJ2-1; unclear D gene. The length of the CDR3 is 12 residues. The germline V gene has CDR1 DFQATT and CDR2 SNEGSKA (reference sequence). With 1 base removed from V and 3 bases from J, the gap between germline ends came to 4 bases. CDR3 nucleotides: TGCAGTGCTAGAGCCTTCTACAATGAGCAGTTCTTC. Protein: CSARAFYNEQFF.

J is TRBJ2-1 and V is TRBV14; tentatively, D is TRBD2 (5 bases). This CDR3 is built from 15 residues. Looked up from germline, CDR1 is SGHDN and CDR2 is FVKESK. Trimming removed 1 base at V and 4 bases at J, with 11 bases between. CDR3 coding DNA: TGTGCCAGCAGCCAAGCCAGCGGTTATTACAATGAGCAGTTCTTC. The encoded protein is CASSQASGYYNEQFF.